The clone carrying this T cell receptor beta chain was found many times. The source of the sample is a study of Graves' ophthalmopathy and Graves' hyperthyroidism. Germline V lookup: CDR1 SQVTM, CDR2 ANQGSEA. V lost 7 bases to trimming and J lost 0 bases, with 6 bases between them. The CDR3 sequence is 11 residues long. Beta-chain TCR CDR3 regions were amplified from RNA transcripts. Second-round multiplex PCR came after a first-round RT-PCR that employed HTBI primers. TCRdb re-derived calls from the multiplex PCR reads in MiXCR, one entry per CDR3 protein. The sample records about 480,000 distinct CDR3 sequences, 13% to 15% being singletons.

This TCR came from a woman in her 30s with Graves' ophthalmopathy. The chain recombines TRBV29-1 with TRBJ2-5, with unresolved D. The specimen sequenced was blood. CDR3 sequence: CSAPYQETQYF. CDR3 bases: TGCAGCGCCCCGTACCAAGAGACCCAGTACTTC.